Listed here are 25 T cell receptor beta chains from one sample, sequenced in a study of T-cell memory formation after mild COVID-19. Each CDR3 protein gets one entry after TCRdb re-called the 5' RACE reads with MiXCR. Of fewer than 250,000 distinct CDR3 sequences detected, roughly 27% appear once; the ten largest clones hold more than 9.5%. The specimen sequenced was PBMCs or a T cell subset sorted from them (not recorded which). The receptor set was obtained from an adult woman who had mild COVID-19 (a few samples of this study predate the infection). Cell type and time point are not known.

The gene calls are TRBV11-2 and TRBJ1-1; unclear D gene. Trimming removed 3 bases from V and 1 base from J, with 9 bases in between. The CDR3 has 14 residues. Looked up from germline, CDR1 is SGHAT and CDR2 is FQNNGV. CDR3 nucleotides: TGTGCCAGCAGCTTTATTTTAAGGAACACTGAAGCTTTCTTT. It specifies CASSFILRNTEAFF.

V is TRBV18 and J is TRBJ1-5; the match to TRBD1 covers 7 bases. The CDR3 is 17 residues long. The V gene's germline CDR1 is KGHSH and CDR2 LQKENI. After removal of 2 bases from V and 2 bases from J, the junction contained 9 bases not matched to a gene. CDR3 sequence reads: CASSPGTDMFGNQPQHF. Here the CDR3 DNA reads TGTGCCAGCTCACCAGGGACAGACATGTTTGGCAATCAGCCCCAGCATTTT.

In its sample, this clonotype was seen a few times. The chain carries TRBV12-3 or TRBV12-4 and TRBJ2-5; TRBD2 aligns across 8 bases. V was clipped by 3 bases and J by 0 bases; unmatched bases: 3. The CDR3 loop spans 15 amino acids. The CDR3 reads CASSFTGGHQETQYF. The CDR3 DNA reads as TGTGCCAGCAGTTTTACGGGGGGGCACCAAGAGACCCAGTACTTC.

This clonotype has only a few counts. This sequence joins TRBV30 and TRBJ1-5, with no clear D. There are 14 residues in the CDR3. V was trimmed by 0 bases and J by 4 bases, leaving 10 bases between them. Looked up from germline, CDR1 is GTSNPN and CDR2 is SVGIG (reference sequence). CDR3 DNA sequence: TGTGCCTGGAGTGTAAAACAGAAAAATCAGCCCCAGCATTTT. It translates to CAWSVKQKNQPQHF.

This clonotype was seen a handful of times. The rearrangement uses TRBV11-2 and TRBJ2-7; D unresolved. Trimming shortened V by 4 bases and J by 0 bases, and 28 bases separated the two germline ends. This CDR3 is built from 20 residues. Germline V gives CDR1 SGHAT, CDR2 FQNNGV. The CDR3 loop reads CASSSLRSGSSHLSSYEQYF. The CDR3 DNA follows: TGTGCCAGCAGCTCCTTACGAAGTGGGTCTTCCCACTTAAGCTCCTACGAGCAGTACTTC.

In its sample, this clonotype was seen a few times. J is TRBJ2-2 and V is TRBV9; 9 positions match TRBD1. Germline lookup yields CDR1 SGDLS and CDR2 YYNGEE. There are 14 residues in the CDR3. V lost 0 bases, J lost 11 bases, and 5 bases stayed unmatched. The DNA for the CDR3 is TGTGCCAGCAGCGTAGTGGGGACAGGGAACGAGCTGTTTTTT. Translation gives CASSVVGTGNELFF. Supplemented by reference TRBV9 and TRBJ2-2, the full variable domain reads DSGVTQTPKHLITATGQRVTLRCSPRSGDLSVYWYQQSLDQGLQFLIQYYNGEERAKGNILERFSAQQFPDLHSELNLSSLELGDSALYFCASSVVGTGNELFFGEGSRLTVL.

The genes are TRBV12-3 or TRBV12-4 and TRBJ2-5; 9 bases are shared with TRBD2. V lost 2 bases and J lost 4; bases outside the gene matches: 8. The CDR3 runs 16 residues. The CDR3 sequence: CASSLYGGGAGETQYF. The DNA for the CDR3 is TGTGCCAGCAGTTTATACGGCGGGGGGGCAGGAGAGACCCAGTACTTC.

The sample holds a few counts of this clonotype. CDR3 in DNA: TGTGCCAGCAAGGGAAGGTCCAATGAGCAGTTCTTC. It codes for CASKGRSNEQFF. The chain joins TRBV7-2 to TRBJ2-1; D remains ambiguous. V was cut by 7 bases and J by 6 bases, with 10 bases left in between. Germline lookup yields CDR1 SGHTA and CDR2 FQGNSA. This CDR3 is 12 amino acids long. Complete variable domain (other parts from reference TRBV7-2 and TRBJ2-1): GAGVSQSPSNKVTEKGKDVELRCDPISGHTALYWYRQSLGQGLEFLIYFQGNSAPDKSGLPSDRFSAERTGGSVSTLTIQRTQQEDSAVYLCASKGRSNEQFFGPGTRLTVL.

A few counts support this clonotype. This chain links TRBV5-1 with TRBJ2-1; D is uncertain. V lost 0 bases and J 4 bases, leaving 11 bases between the germline ends. Germline V gene data show CDR1 as SGHRS and CDR2 as YFSETQ. The CDR3 spans 15 residues. CDR3 coding DNA: TGCGCCAGCAGCTTGGTAGGATTACCTTACAATGAGCAGTTCTTC. Its protein is CASSLVGLPYNEQFF.

V and J are TRBV29-1 and TRBJ1-5; D remains unclear. The CDR3 extends over 13 amino acids. Germline V gene lookup returns CDR1 SQVTM and CDR2 ANQGSEA. V shed 4 bases and J shed 0 bases, with 7 bases lying between them. CDR3 coding DNA: TGCAGCGTTGCGAGGAATAGCAATCAGCCCCAGCATTTT. It specifies CSVARNSNQPQHF.

This chain links TRBV19 with TRBJ1-1; the D gene is possibly TRBD1 (5 bases). Per the germline V gene, CDR1 is LNHDA and CDR2 is SQIVND (reference sequence). Trimming took off 6 bases at V and 1 base at J, with 6 bases between the two ends. This CDR3 is built from 12 residues. CDR3 nucleotides: TGTGCCAGTAGAACAGGGAACACTGAAGCTTTCTTT. Residues: CASRTGNTEAFF.

J is TRBJ2-3 and V is TRBV7-3, with 8 positions matching TRBD2. Per the germline V gene, CDR1 is SGHTA and CDR2 is FQGTGA. This CDR3 is built from 15 residues. With V trimmed by 5 bases and J by 3 bases, 7 bases remained unmatched. DNA for the CDR3: TGTGCCAGCAGCCTTAGCGGGATCAGTACAGATACGCAGTATTTT. It yields the protein CASSLSGISTDTQYF.

V and J are TRBV13 and TRBJ2-1, with a possible D match to TRBD2 (5 bases). The CDR3 has 16 amino acids. V was cut by 0 bases and J by 2 bases, with 11 bases left in between. CDR1 is PRHDT and CDR2 is FYEKMQ in the germline V gene (reference sequence). The CDR3 here is CASSLGVAEAYNEQFF. In DNA form, the CDR3 reads TGTGCCAGCAGCTTAGGTGTTGCGGAGGCCTACAATGAGCAGTTCTTC. Supplemented by reference TRBV13 and TRBJ2-1, the full variable domain reads AAGVIQSPRHLIKEKRETATLKCYPIPRHDTVYWYQQGPGQDPQFLISFYEKMQSDKGSIPDRFSAQQFSDYHSELNMSSLELGDSALYFCASSLGVAEAYNEQFFGPGTRLTVL.

V and J are TRBV7-3 and TRBJ2-1, with a weak D call TRBD1 (6 bases). The germline CDR1 and CDR2 sequences are SGHTA and FQGTGA. The length of the CDR3 is 15 residues. V lost 5 bases and J 4 bases, leaving 15 bases between the germline ends. CDR3 sequence reads: CASSLSGTPYNEQFF. The CDR3 DNA follows: TGTGCCAGCAGCCTATCCGGGACACCTTACAATGAGCAGTTCTTC.

The rearrangement joins TRBV30 to TRBJ2-2, with TRBD2 as a possible D gene (6 bases). Trimming took 2 bases from V and 9 from J, leaving 16 bases between them. CDR1 is GTSNPN, CDR2 SVGIG, per germline (reference sequence). CDR3 length: 14 amino acids. The CDR3 coding sequence is TGTGCCTGGAGTTTGGGGGGAGGCGGCTGGGAGCTGTTTTTT. Amino acids: CAWSLGGGGWELFF.

This clonotype was observed many times. The J gene is TRBJ2-1, the V gene TRBV3-1; 7 bases align to TRBD1. Germline V gene lookup returns CDR1 LGHDT and CDR2 YNNKEL (reference sequence). Trimming at V came to 4 bases and at J to 4 bases, leaving 1 base not matched to a gene. This CDR3 region has 13 residues. CDR3 sequence (DNA): TGTGCCAGCAGCCGGGACAGATACAATGAGCAGTTCTTC. It yields the protein CASSRDRYNEQFF.

J is TRBJ2-4 and V is TRBV6-2 or TRBV6-3; 7 positions agree with TRBD1. The germline V gene encodes CDR1 MNHEY and CDR2 SVGEGT. The CDR3 covers 18 residues. With V trimmed by 2 bases and J by 1 base, 11 bases remained unmatched. The CDR3 protein is CASSYTLQGYAAKNIQYF. CDR3 in DNA: TGTGCCAGCAGTTACACGCTACAGGGGTATGCGGCCAAAAACATTCAGTACTTC.

This clonotype was recorded a few times. The rearrangement uses TRBV14 and TRBJ1-2, with 7 bases lining up with TRBD1. In germline, CDR1 is SGHDN, CDR2 FVKESK. V gave up 3 bases and J gave up 7 bases; unmatched junction bases: 5. The CDR3 runs to 13 residues. In DNA, the CDR3 is TGTGCCAGCAGCCAGTCAGGGGGTTCTGGCTACACCTTC. This encodes CASSQSGGSGYTF.

In this sample, this clonotype turned up a few times. The chain employs TRBV5-1 and TRBJ2-5; possibly TRBD1 for D (5 bases). CDR3 size: 14 residues. CDR1 is SGHRS and CDR2 is YFSETQ in the germline V gene. With 1 base removed from V and 1 base from J, the gap between germline ends came to 8 bases. The CDR3 sequence: CASSLLRAQETQYF. The CDR3 DNA reads TGCGCCAGCAGCTTGCTCAGGGCCCAAGAGACCCAGTACTTC.

This clonotype was counted at least ten times. The chain has TRBV20-1 and TRBJ2-1; TRBD2 matches 8 bases. The V gene's germline CDR1 is DFQATT and CDR2 SNEGSKA (reference sequence). After removal of 0 bases from V and 1 base from J, the junction contained 23 bases not matched to a gene. The length of the CDR3 is 22 residues. CDR3 sequence: CSARDPPGTRKAKGRSYNEQFF. DNA of the CDR3: TGCAGTGCTAGAGATCCACCCGGGACTAGGAAAGCGAAGGGAAGGTCCTACAATGAGCAGTTCTTC.

V gene TRBV6-5 combines with J gene TRBJ2-2; D uncertain. Germline CDR1 reads MNHEY; CDR2 reads SVGAGI. CDR3 size: 12 residues. V lost 2 bases and J 6 bases, leaving 4 bases between the germline ends. CDR3 nucleotide sequence: TGTGCCAGCAGTTACAAGGCCGGGGAGCTGTTTTTT. Protein sequence: CASSYKAGELFF.

This clonotype was observed many times. The CDR3 here is CASSWAYEQYF. As DNA, the CDR3 is TGTGCCAGCAGTTGGGCCTACGAGCAGTACTTC. The chain has TRBV2 and TRBJ2-7; D is unresolved. The germline V and J ends were trimmed by 5 bases and 2 bases, with 4 bases remaining between them. There are 11 residues in the CDR3. The germline gives CDR1 SNHLY, CDR2 FYNNEI.

This sequence joins TRBV7-6 and TRBJ2-5, with TRBD2 identical over 11 bases. V trimming: 4 bases; J trimming: 2 bases; junction bases outside the gene matches: 3. Germline values: CDR1 SGHVS, CDR2 FNYEAQ. This CDR3 comprises 15 residues. The CDR3 here is CASSSWTSGQETQYF. The CDR3 nucleotides read TGTGCCAGCAGCTCTTGGACTAGCGGGCAAGAGACCCAGTACTTC.

This clonotype was detected a few times. The chain uses TRBV15 and TRBJ2-7; D not resolved. The CDR3 is 13 amino acids. Germline CDR1 and CDR2: LNHNV and YYDKDF (reference sequence). Trimming took off 4 bases at V and 8 bases at J, with 15 bases between the two ends. The CDR3 region has the DNA TGTGCCACCAGCAAGTACACCATAACTAAGCAGTACTTC. This gives the protein CATSKYTITKQYF.

This rearrangement joins TRBV5-1 to TRBJ1-1; D is unclear. The ends were cut back, 0 bases at V and 2 bases at J, with 8 bases in the middle. The CDR3 covers 14 residues. CDR1 SGHRS and CDR2 YFSETQ come from the germline V gene. CDR3 coding DNA: TGCGCCAGCAGCTTGGCCTGGGGTAACACTGAAGCTTTCTTT. This translates into CASSLAWGNTEAFF.